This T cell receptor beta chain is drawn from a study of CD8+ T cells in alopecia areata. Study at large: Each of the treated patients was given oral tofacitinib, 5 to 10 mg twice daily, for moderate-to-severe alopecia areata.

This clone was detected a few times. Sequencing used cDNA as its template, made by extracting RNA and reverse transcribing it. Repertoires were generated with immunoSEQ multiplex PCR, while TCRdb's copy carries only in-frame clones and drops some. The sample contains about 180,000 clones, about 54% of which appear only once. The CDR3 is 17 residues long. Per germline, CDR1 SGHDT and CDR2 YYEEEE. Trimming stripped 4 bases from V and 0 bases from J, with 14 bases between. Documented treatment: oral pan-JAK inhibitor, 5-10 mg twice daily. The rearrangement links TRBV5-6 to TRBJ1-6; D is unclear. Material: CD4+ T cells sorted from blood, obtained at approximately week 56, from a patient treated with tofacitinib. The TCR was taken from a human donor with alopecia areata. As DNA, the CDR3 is TGTGCCAGCAGCCGAAGGACGGTGAGCTCCTATAATTCACCCCTCCACTTT. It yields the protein CASSRRTVSSYNSPLHF.